Below, one TCR beta chain is given with its context. J gave up 4 bases and V 3 bases, and 5 bases lay outside the gene matches. CDR1 is LGHNA, CDR2 YNFKEQ, per germline. The CDR3 has 16 residues. The source of the sample is a study of blood T cell repertoires in COVID-19. Some clones are missing from TCRdb's copy, which holds only in-frame ones; the method was immunoSEQ multiplex PCR. The top ten hold 4.5% of the sample, which has some 150,000 clones, 60% to 85% seen once. The chain has TRBV4-2 and TRBJ2-2; 10 nucleotides align to TRBD2. This receptor was identified in a woman older than 75 with active or convalescent COVID-19. Sequencing used peripheral blood. CDR3 nucleotides: TGTGCCAGCAGCCATCCTACTAGCGGGGCCACCGGGGAGCTGTTTTTT. It specifies CASSHPTSGATGELFF.